This TCR beta chain was identified during a study of CD8+ T cells in alopecia areata listed by TCRdb under 2018. Notes on the research overall: The treated patients took part in an open-label pilot trial in which moderate-to-severe alopecia areata was treated with oral tofacitinib at 5 to 10 mg twice daily. TCRbeta CDR3 regions were amplified by immunoSEQ multiplex PCR using 35 Vbeta forward and 13 Jbeta reverse primers. Patients received tofacitinib for 6 to 18 months and were then followed off drug for 6 months to check for delayed response and recurrence. RNA came from the PAXgene miRNA kit for fixed scalp, the miRNeasy kit for PBMCs, and the RNeasy kit for mouse skin. The study used high-throughput TCRbeta sequencing to examine T cell clonal expansion in alopecia areata, in both the C3H/HeJ mouse model and human patients. The SALT score, which quantifies the percentage of affected scalp surface area, was used to measure disease severity in treated patients. Scalp tissue and sorted CD4+ and CD8+ peripheral blood T cells from patchy and totalis/universalis alopecia areata patients and from healthy controls were covered by human TCRbeta sequencing. Tofacitinib-treated patients had biopsies at baseline and at 4 and 24 weeks of treatment, with a later scalp biopsy in several patients. Clonality in the scalp was compared among normal scalp (n=4), patchy alopecia areata scalp (n=8), and alopecia totalis/universalis scalp (n=8). Study-wide findings and limitations: Compared with normal scalp, lesional scalp, particularly in alopecia totalis/universalis, had higher clonality and more expanded CD8+ clones, which suggests antigenic drive. Because the treated cohort was small and included a single nonresponder, larger studies are needed to assess links between baseline CD8+ expansion and response. Shared TCR sequences between patients were less evident than in mice, which may be partly attributable to HLA diversity in the patient population. With tofacitinib, both scalp clonality and the number of expanded CD8+ clones among the top 100 scalp clones went down significantly. Scalp TCR repertoire analysis is complicated because resident alphabeta T cells in normal human skin are also sequenced, whereas mouse skin is dominated by gammadelta T cells. During tofacitinib treatment, many expanded lesional clones stuck around in both scalp and blood, and this persistence may partly explain why relapse happens after treatment is stopped.

Interpreted using the paper, the time point label stands for: more than 3 weeks on oral tofacitinib. Per the publication, the treatment or condition label means: oral pan-JAK inhibitor, 5-10 mg twice daily. Lesional scalp punch biopsies and peripheral blood were obtained from alopecia areata patients. PBMCs were isolated by density centrifugation and stained for CD3, CD4 and CD8, and CD4+ and CD8+ T cells were sorted on a FACSAria. Clipping removes 5 bases from V and 6 bases from J, with 6 as the unmatched junction base count. The CDR3, cysteine through phenylalanine, is 13 amino acids long. Of all the DNA, just the CDR3 is kept, 39 bases in frame from base 1. The germline V gene (reference sequence) sets CDR1 to SEHNR and CDR2 to FQNEAQ. Details on this clone: Its antigen specificity is not known. Within one base of it there is no much larger clone, and no base qualities were kept.

The library was obtained by the immunoSEQ multiplex PCR assay. To provide template for TCR sequencing, every sample had RNA extracted and reverse transcribed into cDNA. SuperScript III was used to make first-strand cDNA, primed with a 2:1 mix of oligo-dT and random hexamers. A synthetic immune receptor repertoire was used to measure amplification bias, and any remaining bias was corrected computationally. Processing in the source paper ran as follows. Raw reads were preprocessed to remove errors, and CDR3 was defined by IMGT conventions from the conserved cysteine to phenylalanine. Clonality was computed by normalizing Shannon entropy by log2 of the number of productive unique TCRs and subtracting the result from 1. CD4 or CD8 identity of scalp clones was inferred by cross-referencing scalp TCRbeta sequences with sorted blood CD4 and CD8 repertoires. Sourced from immuneACCESS, this table was stored by TCRdb with only in-frame sequences that have V and J called. A share of the clones is absent; for the studies checked, an unresolved V gene accounts for under half, and the remainder has no known explanation. V, J and clone size were drawn from that table, and D and trimming were deduced from the DNA. This sample gives about 190,000 clones in total; 50% to 75% of them show up just once. Jointly, the top ten make up around 4.3% of the sample.

The specimen was CD4+ T cells sorted from blood, collected at week 4, from a patient treated with tofacitinib. The chain employs TRBV7-9 and TRBJ1-1, and TRBD1 aligns with 7 junction nucleotides. The receptor was derived from a human donor with alopecia areata. This receptor has the CDR3 CASSRQGGAEAFF. The nucleotide sequence is TGTGCCAGCAGCAGACAGGGAGGGGCTGAAGCTTTCTTT.